This passage covers 26 T cell receptor beta chains from one sample sequenced in a study of OX40 agonist ivuxolimab in advanced cancers. Sequencing used immunoSEQ multiplex PCR; TCRdb keeps in-frame clones, though not all of them. Of under 75,000 clones in the sample, less than 90% are singletons; the top ten hold approximately 0.8%. The sequenced sample was CD4+ or CD8+ T cells sorted from blood, obtained in a trial of the OX40 agonist ivuxolimab. The receptor set was obtained from an adult with an advanced solid tumor such as melanoma, head and neck, liver or kidney cancer.

As to this clone: The identical CDR3 is also encoded by other nucleotide sequences in the sample. The gene calls are TRBV19 and TRBJ2-3, with 9 bases aligning to TRBD2. J lost 5 bases, V lost 1 base, and 10 bases had no gene match. The CDR3 consists of 17 residues. Germline V gene lookup returns CDR1 LNHDA and CDR2 SQIVND (reference sequence). The CDR3 is CASSIGGRRGGRDTQYF. CDR3 sequence (DNA): TGTGCCAGTAGTATAGGGGGGCGGCGGGGGGGCCGAGATACGCAGTATTTT.

This clone occurred a few times. The chain uses TRBV18 and TRBJ2-1; no reliable D call. Germline V lookup: CDR1 KGHSH, CDR2 LQKENI. Trimming took 5 bases from V and 0 from J, leaving 8 bases between them. This CDR3 is 14 amino acids long. This chain's CDR3 is CASSKQSSYNEQFF. As DNA, the CDR3 is TGTGCCAGCTCAAAGCAGAGCTCCTACAATGAGCAGTTCTTC.

The chain uses TRBV5-6 and TRBJ2-3; D may be TRBD1 (6 bases). CDR3 length equals 16 residues. Germline V gives CDR1 SGHDT, CDR2 YYEEEE. The germline V and J ends were trimmed by 4 bases and 0 bases, with 15 bases remaining between them. CDR3 region: CASSPQGNPSTDTQYF. CDR3 coding DNA: TGTGCCAGCAGCCCACAGGGTAATCCGAGCACAGATACGCAGTATTTT.

The chain employs TRBV11-3 and TRBJ2-7; tentative D call: TRBD1 (5 bases). Trimming removed 4 bases from V and 2 bases from J, with 18 bases in between. This CDR3 region has 16 residues. In germline, CDR1 is SGHNT, CDR2 YENEEA. As DNA, the CDR3 is TGTGCCAGCAGCTCCCGTATGGGGCCCCCCCCCTACGAGCAGTACTTC. This codes for CASSSRMGPPPYEQYF.

This chain joins TRBV5-1 and TRBJ1-2, with TRBD1 matching 7 bases. This CDR3 is 15 amino acids long. Germline CDR1 and CDR2: SGHRS and YFSETQ. Trimming at V came to 0 bases and at J to 3 bases, leaving 5 bases not matched to a gene. The CDR3 coding sequence is TGCGCCAGCAGCTTGGAGGGGGCTCGAGACTATGGCTACACCTTC. It codes for CASSLEGARDYGYTF.

This sequence joins TRBV6-1 and TRBJ2-7, with TRBD1 matching over 8 bases. This CDR3 has 14 amino acids. V was pared by 4 bases and J by 3 bases, with 5 bases of the junction left unmatched. Germline V gene lookup returns CDR1 MNHNS and CDR2 SASEGT. The CDR3 coding sequence is TGTGCCAGCAGTGTTAACAGGGGGTACTACGAGCAGTACTTC. Protein sequence: CASSVNRGYYEQYF.

This CDR3 reads CASSKGGEAFF. CDR3 in DNA: TGTGCCAGCAGTAAAGGCGGTGAAGCTTTCTTT. This chain connects TRBV6-1 to TRBJ1-1; D remains ambiguous. Germline V gene lookup returns CDR1 MNHNS and CDR2 SASEGT. The CDR3 spans 11 residues. Trimming cost V 5 bases and J 7 bases, with 8 bases left between them.

The chain couples TRBV5-6 to TRBJ1-1; 7 positions match TRBD1. CDR3 length: 15 amino acids. With 3 bases clipped from V and 4 bases from J, the junction kept 9 bases outside the gene matches. Germline values: CDR1 SGHDT, CDR2 YYEEEE. CDR3 bases: TGTGCCAGCAGCTCTGCCCCGACAGGGCGCACTGAAGCTTTCTTT. Translated, it gives CASSSAPTGRTEAFF. Using reference TRBV5-6 and TRBJ1-1 for the parts outside the CDR3, the full variable domain is DAGVTQSPTHLIKTRGQQVTLRCSPKSGHDTVSWYQQALGQGPQFIFQYYEEEERQRGNFPDRFSGHQFPNYSSELNVNALLLGDSALYLCASSSAPTGRTEAFFGQGTRLTVV.

The chain combines TRBV13 with TRBJ2-1; the match to TRBD2 covers 11 bases. The CDR3 is 17 amino acids. Germline-derived CDR1 and CDR2 are PRHDT and FYEKMQ (reference sequence). The V segment lost 6 bases and the J segment 7 bases; nucleotides outside the gene matches: 14. Written as DNA, the CDR3 is TGTGCCAGCAGACCTCGCAGGGTAGCGGGAGGGTGGAATGAGCAGTTCTTC. Translated, it gives CASRPRRVAGGWNEQFF. Together with reference TRBV13 and TRBJ2-1, the CDR3 gives the full variable domain: AAGVIQSPRHLIKEKRETATLKCYPIPRHDTVYWYQQGPGQDPQFLISFYEKMQSDKGSIPDRFSAQQFSDYHSELNMSSLELGDSALYFCASRPRRVAGGWNEQFFGPGTRLTVL.

The chain employs TRBV30 and TRBJ2-5, with TRBD2 matching over 12 bases. With 3 bases clipped from V and 5 bases from J, the junction kept 10 bases outside the gene matches. Germline V gives CDR1 GTSNPN, CDR2 SVGIG (reference sequence). The length of the CDR3 is 16 residues. CDR3 in DNA: TGTGCCTGGAGGGGGGCTAGCGGGGGGGCCAGGGAGACCCAGTACTTC. Amino acids: CAWRGASGGARETQYF.

The V call is TRBV10-3, the J call TRBJ2-5; 7 bases line up with TRBD2. The J call is in doubt because the DNA end fits TRBJ2-7 better. CDR3 size: 12 residues. Germline V gene lookup returns CDR1 ENHRY and CDR2 SYGVKD. The chain's CDR3 is CAIRGRGAEQYF. CDR3 nucleotide sequence: TGTGCCATCAGGGGGAGGGGTGCCGAGCAGTACTTC.

The chain employs TRBV27 and TRBJ2-2, with 7 positions matching TRBD2. The CDR3 has 15 amino acids. J was trimmed by 7 bases and V by 5 bases; bases with no gene match: 10. Germline CDR1 is MNHEY and CDR2 is SMNVEV (reference sequence). The CDR3 reads CASSPGEGRVGELFF. CDR3 nucleotide sequence: TGTGCCAGCAGTCCCGGGGAGGGCCGGGTCGGGGAGCTGTTTTTT.

The chain uses TRBV2 and TRBJ1-5, with a tentative D call TRBD1 (5 bases). V gave up 5 bases and J gave up 4 bases, with 9 bases separating them. CDR1 SNHLY and CDR2 FYNNEI come from the germline V gene. The CDR3 totals 13 residues. The CDR3 bases are TGTGCCAGCAGTCAGGACAATAATCAGCCCCAGCATTTT. Its protein product is CASSQDNNQPQHF.

This chain uses TRBV6-1 with TRBJ2-2, with no clear D. Germline V gives CDR1 MNHNS, CDR2 SASEGT. The CDR3 is 15 residues long. The V and J ends lost 8 bases and 1 base respectively, with 14 bases between them. CDR3 residues: CASALNTGNTGELFF. The CDR3 nucleotides are TGTGCCAGCGCCCTTAACACGGGGAACACCGGGGAGCTGTTTTTT.

This chain links TRBV14 with TRBJ2-3; D call uncertain. Trimming cost V 4 bases and J 6 bases, with 14 bases left between them. The CDR3 is made up of 14 amino acids. Germline CDR1 and CDR2: SGHDN and FVKESK. The CDR3 is CASSRAFLRDTQYF. As DNA, the CDR3 is TGTGCCAGCAGCCGAGCCTTTCTAAGGGATACGCAGTATTTT.

CDR3 bases: TGTGCCAGCAGCTCGCCCCAGGCTGGAACTGAAGCTTTCTTT. Amino acid sequence: CASSSPQAGTEAFF. This sequence joins TRBV7-9 and TRBJ1-1; the D is unclear. The V end was cut by 4 bases, the J end by 5 bases, with 14 bases between. This CDR3 comprises 14 residues. The germline V gene has CDR1 SEHNR and CDR2 FQNEAQ (reference sequence).

The gene calls are TRBV10-2 and TRBJ2-5, with D perhaps given as TRBD1 or TRBD2 (5 bases each). The CDR3 extends over 16 amino acids. Germline V CDR1 and CDR2: WSHSY, SAAADI. The V and J ends lost 6 bases and 2 bases respectively, with 19 bases between them. Here the CDR3 DNA reads TGCGCCAGCAGCGAATTGCCCGGGGCAGCTCAAGAGACCCAGTACTTC. Residues: CASSELPGAAQETQYF.

This clone is categorized as medium-sized (0.01 to 0.1%). The genes are TRBV19 and TRBJ1-3; D is perhaps TRBD1 (5 bases). The V and J ends lost 1 base and 2 bases respectively, with 9 bases between them. Looked up from germline, CDR1 is LNHDA and CDR2 is SQIVND (reference sequence). The CDR3 loop spans 15 amino acids. The CDR3 is CASSIGQGPGNTIYF. The CDR3 DNA follows: TGTGCCAGTAGTATAGGTCAGGGTCCTGGAAACACCATATATTTT. Together with reference TRBV19 and TRBJ1-3, the CDR3 gives the full variable domain: DGGITQSPKYLFRKEGQNVTLSCEQNLNHDAMYWYRQDPGQGLRLIYYSQIVNDFQKGDIAEGYSVSREKKESFPLTVTSAQKNPTAFYLCASSIGQGPGNTIYFGEGSWLTVV.

This sequence joins TRBV6-6 and TRBJ1-1; TRBD1 matches at 10 bases. The CDR3 has 14 residues. V was pared by 6 bases and J by 3 bases, with 4 bases of the junction left unmatched. From germline, CDR1 is MNHNY and CDR2 SVGAGI (reference sequence). The chain's CDR3 is CASRGTGVDTEAFF. In DNA, the CDR3 is TGTGCCAGCAGGGGGACAGGGGTTGACACTGAAGCTTTCTTT.

The chain couples TRBV11-2 to TRBJ1-6; 7 bases map to TRBD1. Looked up from germline, CDR1 is SGHAT and CDR2 is FQNNGV. Losses at the gene ends were 7 bases for V and 7 bases for J; bases not matched to a gene: 7. The CDR3 loop spans 14 amino acids. The CDR3: CASNPGQKNSPLHF. CDR3 nucleotide sequence: TGTGCCAGCAACCCGGGACAGAAAAATTCACCCCTCCACTTT.

The V call is TRBV4-1, the J call TRBJ1-1; possibly TRBD1 for D (6 bases). Looked up from germline, CDR1 is MGHRA and CDR2 is YSYEKL. The V and J ends lost 1 base and 0 bases respectively, with 21 bases between them. The CDR3 runs to 19 residues. The CDR3 nucleotides read TGCGCCAGCAGCCAAGTTTTGGTGTTCGGGACACCCATGAACACTGAAGCTTTCTTT. It translates to CASSQVLVFGTPMNTEAFF.

This sequence joins TRBV6-1 and TRBJ1-2, with D perhaps TRBD1 (5 bases). The CDR3 has 16 amino acids. V lost 1 base and J lost 0, with 12 bases in between. The germline gives CDR1 MNHNS, CDR2 SASEGT. CDR3 amino acids: CASSEVAPGPNYGYTF. The DNA for the CDR3 is TGTGCCAGCAGTGAAGTCGCCCCAGGGCCTAACTATGGCTACACCTTC.

V and J are TRBV5-6 and TRBJ1-1; D is undetermined. This CDR3 has 12 residues. V lost 3 bases and J lost 6, with 9 bases in between. From germline, CDR1 is SGHDT and CDR2 YYEEEE. For the CDR3, the DNA is TGTGCCAGCAGCTATGGGTCTCCTGAAGCTTTCTTT. Its protein is CASSYGSPEAFF.

The chain is built from TRBV9 and TRBJ2-7, with no clear D. This CDR3 is 14 amino acids long. V shed 4 bases and J shed 0 bases, with 11 bases lying between them. The germline gives CDR1 SGDLS, CDR2 YYNGEE. CDR3 sequence (DNA): TGTGCCAGCAGCCCCGGACGGTACTCCTACGAGCAGTACTTC. Translation: CASSPGRYSYEQYF.

This clone was detected once. The genes are TRBV5-1 and TRBJ2-5; D possibly matches TRBD1 or TRBD2 (5 bases each). The germline gives CDR1 SGHRS, CDR2 YFSETQ. With 7 bases removed from V and 8 bases from J, the gap between germline ends came to 15 bases. The CDR3 is 12 residues long. The CDR3 here is CASRGASETQYF. The CDR3 DNA follows: TGCGCCAGCCGAGGGGCAAGCGAAACCCAGTACTTC.

This rearrangement joins TRBV19 to TRBJ1-6; possibly TRBD1 for D (6 bases). V lost 10 bases and J 7 bases, leaving 14 bases between the germline ends. Germline CDR1 LNHDA, CDR2 SQIVND (reference sequence). CDR3 length equals 13 residues. In DNA, the CDR3 is TGTGCCACACAGGGCGGGAGGAATTCACCCCTCCACTTT. Encoded protein: CATQGGRNSPLHF.